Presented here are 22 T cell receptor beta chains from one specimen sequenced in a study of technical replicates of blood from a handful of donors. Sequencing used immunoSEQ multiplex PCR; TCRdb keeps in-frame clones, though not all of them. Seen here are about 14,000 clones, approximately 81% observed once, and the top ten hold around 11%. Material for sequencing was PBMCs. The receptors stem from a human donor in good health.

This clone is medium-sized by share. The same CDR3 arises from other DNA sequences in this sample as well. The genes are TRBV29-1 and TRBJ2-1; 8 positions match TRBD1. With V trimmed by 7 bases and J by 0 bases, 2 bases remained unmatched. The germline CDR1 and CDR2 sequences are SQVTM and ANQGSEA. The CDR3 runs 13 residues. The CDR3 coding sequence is TGCAGCGCCACAGGGGGCTCCTACAATGAGCAGTTCTTC. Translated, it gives CSATGGSYNEQFF.

The CDR3 loop is CASNSGLAVNTGELFF. CDR3 in DNA: TGTGCCAGCAATTCAGGACTAGCGGTGAACACCGGGGAGCTGTTTTTT. The chain joins TRBV6-4 to TRBJ2-2, with TRBD2 matching over 10 bases. This CDR3 has 16 residues. V shed 7 bases and J 1 base; nucleotides not matched to a gene: 6. Germline V gene lookup returns CDR1 MRHNA and CDR2 SNTAGT.

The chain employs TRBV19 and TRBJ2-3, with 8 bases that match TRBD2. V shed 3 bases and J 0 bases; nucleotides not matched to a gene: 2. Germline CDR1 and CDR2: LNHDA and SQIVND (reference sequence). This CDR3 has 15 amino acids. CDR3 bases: TGTGCCAGTAGTATTAGCGGGACTAGCACAGATACGCAGTATTTT. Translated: CASSISGTSTDTQYF.

The CDR3 spells CASSTLAGGWNEQFF. In nucleotides, the CDR3 is TGTGCCAGCAGTACACTAGCGGGAGGATGGAATGAGCAGTTCTTC. V is TRBV6-1 and J is TRBJ2-1; the match to TRBD2 covers 12 bases. The germline CDR1 and CDR2 sequences are MNHNS and SASEGT. V was clipped by 5 bases and J by 7 bases; unmatched bases: 6. The CDR3 extends over 15 amino acids.

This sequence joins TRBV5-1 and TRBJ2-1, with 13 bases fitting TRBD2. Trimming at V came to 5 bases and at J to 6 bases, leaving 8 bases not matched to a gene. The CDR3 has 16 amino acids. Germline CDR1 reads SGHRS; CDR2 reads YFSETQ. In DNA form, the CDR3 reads TGCGCCAGCAGTCAACTAGCGGGAGGGGAGTCCAATGAGCAGTTCTTC. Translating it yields CASSQLAGGESNEQFF.

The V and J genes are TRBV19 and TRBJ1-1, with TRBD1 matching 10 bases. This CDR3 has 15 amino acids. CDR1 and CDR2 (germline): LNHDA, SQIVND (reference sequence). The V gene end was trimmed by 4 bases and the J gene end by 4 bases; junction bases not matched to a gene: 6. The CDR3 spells CASSRGQGFITEAFF. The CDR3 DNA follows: TGTGCCAGTAGTAGGGGACAGGGGTTTATCACTGAAGCTTTCTTT. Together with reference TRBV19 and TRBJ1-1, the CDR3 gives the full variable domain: DGGITQSPKYLFRKEGQNVTLSCEQNLNHDAMYWYRQDPGQGLRLIYYSQIVNDFQKGDIAEGYSVSREKKESFPLTVTSAQKNPTAFYLCASSRGQGFITEAFFGQGTRLTVV.

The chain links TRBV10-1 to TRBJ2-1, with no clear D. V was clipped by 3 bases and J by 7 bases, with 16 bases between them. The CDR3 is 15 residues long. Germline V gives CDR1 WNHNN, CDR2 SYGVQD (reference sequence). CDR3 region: CASSDDAQWPNEQFF. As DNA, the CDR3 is TGCGCCAGCAGTGACGATGCTCAGTGGCCAAATGAGCAGTTCTTC.

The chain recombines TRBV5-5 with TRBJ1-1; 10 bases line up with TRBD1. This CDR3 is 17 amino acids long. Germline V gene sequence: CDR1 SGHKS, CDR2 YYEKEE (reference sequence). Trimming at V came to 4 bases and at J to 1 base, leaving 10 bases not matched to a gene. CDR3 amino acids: CASSQRQGALGNTEAFF. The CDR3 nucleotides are TGTGCCAGCAGCCAAAGACAGGGGGCATTGGGGAACACTGAAGCTTTCTTT.

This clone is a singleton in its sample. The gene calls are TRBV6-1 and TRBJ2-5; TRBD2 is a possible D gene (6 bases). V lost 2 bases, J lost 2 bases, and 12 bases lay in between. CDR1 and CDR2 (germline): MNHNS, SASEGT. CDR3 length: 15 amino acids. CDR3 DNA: TGTGCCAGCAGTGAAATGGGGGGTCTACAAGAGACCCAGTACTTC. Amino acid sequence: CASSEMGGLQETQYF.

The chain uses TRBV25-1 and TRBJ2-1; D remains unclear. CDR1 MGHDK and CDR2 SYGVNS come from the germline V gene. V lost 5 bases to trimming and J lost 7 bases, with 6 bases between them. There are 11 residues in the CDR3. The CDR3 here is CASSSLNEQFF. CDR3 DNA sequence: TGTGCCAGCAGTAGCCTGAATGAGCAGTTCTTC.

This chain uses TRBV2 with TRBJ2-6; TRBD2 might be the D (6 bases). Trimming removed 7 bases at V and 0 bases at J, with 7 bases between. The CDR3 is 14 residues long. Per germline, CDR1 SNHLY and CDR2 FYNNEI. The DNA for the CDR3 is TGTGCCAGCATGCGGGACTCTGGGGCCAACGTCCTGACTTTC. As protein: CASMRDSGANVLTF.

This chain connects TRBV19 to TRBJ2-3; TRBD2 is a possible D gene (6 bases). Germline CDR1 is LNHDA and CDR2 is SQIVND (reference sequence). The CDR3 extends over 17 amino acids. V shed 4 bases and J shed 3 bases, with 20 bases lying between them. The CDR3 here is CASSNPNDGSGTDTQYF. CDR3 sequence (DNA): TGTGCCAGTAGTAACCCAAATGACGGGAGCGGGACAGATACGCAGTATTTT.

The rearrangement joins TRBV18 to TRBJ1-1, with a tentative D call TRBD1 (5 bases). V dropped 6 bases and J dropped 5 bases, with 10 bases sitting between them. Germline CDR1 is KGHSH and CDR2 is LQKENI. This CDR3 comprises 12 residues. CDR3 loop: CASSPDRTEAFF. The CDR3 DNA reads TGTGCCAGCTCCCCCGACAGAACTGAAGCTTTCTTT.

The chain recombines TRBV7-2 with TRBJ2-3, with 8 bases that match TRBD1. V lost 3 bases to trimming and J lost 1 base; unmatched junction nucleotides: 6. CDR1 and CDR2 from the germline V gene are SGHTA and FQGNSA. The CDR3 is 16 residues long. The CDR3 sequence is CASSFAGGAGTDTQYF. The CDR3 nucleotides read TGTGCCAGCAGCTTCGCAGGGGGCGCGGGCACAGATACGCAGTATTTT.

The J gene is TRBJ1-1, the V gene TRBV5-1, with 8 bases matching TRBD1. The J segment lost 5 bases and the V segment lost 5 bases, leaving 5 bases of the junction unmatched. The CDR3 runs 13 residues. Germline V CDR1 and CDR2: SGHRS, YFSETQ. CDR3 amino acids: CASRQTGETEAFF. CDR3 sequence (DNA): TGCGCCAGCAGACAGACAGGGGAAACTGAAGCTTTCTTT.

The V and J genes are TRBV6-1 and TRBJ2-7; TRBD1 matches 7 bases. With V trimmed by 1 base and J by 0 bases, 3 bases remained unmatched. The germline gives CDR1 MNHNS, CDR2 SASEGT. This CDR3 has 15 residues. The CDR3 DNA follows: TGTGCCAGCAGTGAAGTACAGGGGACCTCCTACGAGCAGTACTTC. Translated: CASSEVQGTSYEQYF.

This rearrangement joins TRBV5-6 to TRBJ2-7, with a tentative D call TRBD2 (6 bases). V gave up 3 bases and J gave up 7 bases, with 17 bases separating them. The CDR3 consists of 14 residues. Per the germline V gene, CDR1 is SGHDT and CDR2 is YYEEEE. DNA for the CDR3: TGTGCCAGCAGCTGGGGGGAGGATCGGGGGGAGCAGTACTTC. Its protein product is CASSWGEDRGEQYF.

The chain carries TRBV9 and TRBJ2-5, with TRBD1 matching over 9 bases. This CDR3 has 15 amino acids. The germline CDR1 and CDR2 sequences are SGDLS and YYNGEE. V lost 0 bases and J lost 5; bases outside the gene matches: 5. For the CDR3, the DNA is TGTGCCAGCAGCGTAGGGACAGGGGATAGTGAGACCCAGTACTTC. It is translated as CASSVGTGDSETQYF.

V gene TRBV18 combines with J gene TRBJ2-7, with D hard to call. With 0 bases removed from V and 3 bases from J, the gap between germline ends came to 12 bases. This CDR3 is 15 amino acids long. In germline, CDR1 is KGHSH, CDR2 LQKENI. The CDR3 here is CASSPPSRNGYEQYF. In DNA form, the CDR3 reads TGTGCCAGCTCACCACCTAGCCGGAACGGCTACGAGCAGTACTTC. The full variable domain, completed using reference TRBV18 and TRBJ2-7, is NAGVMQNPRHLVRRRGQEARLRCSPMKGHSHVYWYRQLPEEGLKFMVYLQKENIIDESGMPKERFSAEFPKEGPSILRIQQVVRGDSAAYFCASSPPSRNGYEQYFGPGTRLTVT.

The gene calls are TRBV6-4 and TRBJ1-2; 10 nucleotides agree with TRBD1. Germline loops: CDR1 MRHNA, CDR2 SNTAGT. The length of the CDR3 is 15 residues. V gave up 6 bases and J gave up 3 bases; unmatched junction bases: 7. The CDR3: CASRSDRGRDYGYTF. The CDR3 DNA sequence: TGTGCCAGCAGGAGCGACAGGGGGCGAGACTATGGCTACACCTTC.

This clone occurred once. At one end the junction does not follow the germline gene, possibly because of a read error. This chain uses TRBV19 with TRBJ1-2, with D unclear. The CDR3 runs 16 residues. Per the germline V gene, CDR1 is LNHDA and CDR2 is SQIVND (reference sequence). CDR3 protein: CASASVSGPANYDYTF. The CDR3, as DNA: TGTGCCAGCGCTTCGGTTAGTGGCCCCGCTAACTATGACTACACCTTC.

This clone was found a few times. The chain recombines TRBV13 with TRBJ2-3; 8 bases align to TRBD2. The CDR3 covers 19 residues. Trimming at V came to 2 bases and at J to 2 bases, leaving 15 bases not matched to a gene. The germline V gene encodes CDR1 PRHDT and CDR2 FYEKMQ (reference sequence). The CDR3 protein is CASSLKPGGVAGFTDTQYF. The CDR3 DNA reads TGTGCCAGCAGCTTAAAACCAGGAGGGGTAGCGGGGTTCACAGATACGCAGTATTTT.